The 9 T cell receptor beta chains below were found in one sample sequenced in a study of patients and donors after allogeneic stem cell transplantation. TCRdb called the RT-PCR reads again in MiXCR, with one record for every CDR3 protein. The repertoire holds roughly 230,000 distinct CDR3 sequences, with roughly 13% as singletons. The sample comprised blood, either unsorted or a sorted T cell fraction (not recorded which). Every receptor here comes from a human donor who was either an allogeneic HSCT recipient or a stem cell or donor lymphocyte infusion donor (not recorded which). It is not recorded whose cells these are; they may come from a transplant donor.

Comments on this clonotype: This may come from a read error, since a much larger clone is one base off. The CDR3, as DNA: TGTGCCAGCAGAGCAGGCGGTAGCTCCTACAATGAGCAGTTCTTC. It yields the protein CASRAGGSSYNEQFF. V is TRBV6-1 and J is TRBJ2-1; D ambiguous. V lost 6 bases and J 0 bases, leaving 12 bases between the germline ends. This CDR3 is 15 amino acids long. Germline CDR1 MNHNS, CDR2 SASEGT.

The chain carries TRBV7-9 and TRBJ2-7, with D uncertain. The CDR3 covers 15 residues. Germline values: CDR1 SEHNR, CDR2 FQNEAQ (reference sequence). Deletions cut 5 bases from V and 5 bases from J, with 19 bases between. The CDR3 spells CASSRRVGPWDEQYF. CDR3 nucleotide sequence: TGTGCCAGCAGCCGTAGAGTTGGACCCTGGGACGAGCAGTACTTC.

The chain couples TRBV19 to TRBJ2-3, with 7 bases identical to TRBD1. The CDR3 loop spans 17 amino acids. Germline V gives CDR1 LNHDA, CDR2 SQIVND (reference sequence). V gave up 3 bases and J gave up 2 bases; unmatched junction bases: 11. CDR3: CASSILTPGQNTDTQYF. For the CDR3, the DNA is TGTGCCAGTAGTATCCTTACACCGGGACAGAACACAGATACGCAGTATTTT.

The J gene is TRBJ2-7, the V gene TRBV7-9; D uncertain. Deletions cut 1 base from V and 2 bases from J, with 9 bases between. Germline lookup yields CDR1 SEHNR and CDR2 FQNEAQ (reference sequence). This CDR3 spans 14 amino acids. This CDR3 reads CASSLVAEPYEQYF. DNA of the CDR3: TGTGCCAGCAGCTTAGTGGCAGAGCCCTACGAGCAGTACTTC.

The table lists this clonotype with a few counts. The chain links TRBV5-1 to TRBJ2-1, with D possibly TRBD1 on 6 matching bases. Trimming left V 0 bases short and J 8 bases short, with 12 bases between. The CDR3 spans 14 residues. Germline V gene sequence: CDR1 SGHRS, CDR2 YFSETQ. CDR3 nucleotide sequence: TGCGCCAGCAGCTTGGGGCCAGGGGTAGATGAGCAGTTCTTC. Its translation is CASSLGPGVDEQFF. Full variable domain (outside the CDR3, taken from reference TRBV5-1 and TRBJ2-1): KAGVTQTPRYLIKTRGQQVTLSCSPISGHRSVSWYQQTPGQGLQFLFEYFSETQRNKGNFPGRFSGRQFSNSRSEMNVSTLELGDSALYLCASSLGPGVDEQFFGPGTRLTVL.

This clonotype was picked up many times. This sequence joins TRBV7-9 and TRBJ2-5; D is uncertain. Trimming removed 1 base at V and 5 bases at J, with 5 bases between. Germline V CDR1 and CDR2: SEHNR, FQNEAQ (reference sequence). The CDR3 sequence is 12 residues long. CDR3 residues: CASSLVSETQYF. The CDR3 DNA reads TGTGCCAGCAGCTTAGTATCGGAGACCCAGTACTTC. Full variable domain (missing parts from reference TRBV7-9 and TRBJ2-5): DTGVSQNPRHKITKRGQNVTFRCDPISEHNRLYWYRQTLGQGPEFLTYFQNEAQLEKSRLLSDRFSAERPKGSFSTLEIQRTEQGDSAMYLCASSLVSETQYFGPGTRLLVL.

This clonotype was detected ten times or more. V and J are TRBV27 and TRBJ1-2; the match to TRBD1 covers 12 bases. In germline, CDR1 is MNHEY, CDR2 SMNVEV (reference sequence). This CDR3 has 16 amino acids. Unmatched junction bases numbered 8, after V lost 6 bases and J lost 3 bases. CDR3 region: CASSPPGTGGYYGYTF. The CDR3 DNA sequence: TGTGCCAGCAGCCCCCCCGGGACAGGGGGCTACTATGGCTACACCTTC.

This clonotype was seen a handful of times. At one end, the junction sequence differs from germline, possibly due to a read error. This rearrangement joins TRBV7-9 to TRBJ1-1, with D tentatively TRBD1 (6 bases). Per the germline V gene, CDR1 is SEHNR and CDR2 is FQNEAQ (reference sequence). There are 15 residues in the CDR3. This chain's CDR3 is CASSLPLQGNPEAFF. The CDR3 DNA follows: TGTGCCAGCAGCTTACCCCTCCAGGGGAACCCTGAAGCTTTCTTT. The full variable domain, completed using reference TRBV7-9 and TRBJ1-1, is DTGVSQNPRHKITKRGQNVTFRCDPISEHNRLYWYRQTLGQGPEFLTYFQNEAQLEKSRLLSDRFSAERPKGSFSTLEIQRTEQGDSAMYLCASSLPLQGNPEAFFGQGTRLTVV.

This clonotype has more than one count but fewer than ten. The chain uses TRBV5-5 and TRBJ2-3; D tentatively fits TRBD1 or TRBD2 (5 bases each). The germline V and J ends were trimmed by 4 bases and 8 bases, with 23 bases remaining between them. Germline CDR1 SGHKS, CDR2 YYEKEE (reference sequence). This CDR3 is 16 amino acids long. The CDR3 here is CASSQTGTAVVGTQYF. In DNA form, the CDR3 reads TGTGCCAGCAGCCAAACGGGGACCGCCGTGGTGGGTACGCAGTATTTT. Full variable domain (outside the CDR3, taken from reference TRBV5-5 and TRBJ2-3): DAGVTQSPTHLIKTRGQQVTLRCSPISGHKSVSWYQQVLGQGPQFIFQYYEKEERGRGNFPDRFSARQFPNYSSELNVNALLLGDSALYLCASSQTGTAVVGTQYFGPGTRLTVL.